The next 32 T cell receptor beta chains were all read from a single sample in a study of cytomegalovirus exposure and HLA in healthy donors. 60 Vbeta and 13 Jbeta primers were used in PCR. The method was immunoSEQ multiplex PCR; TCRdb's version includes in-frame clones alone and lacks a portion of them. Altogether about 110,000 clones are present, roughly 68% being singletons, with the ten largest covering about 9%. Input material: PBMCs. These TCRs come from a man under 40 in good health and CMV-seropositive.

The rearrangement uses TRBV28 and TRBJ1-1; D gene uncertain. The CDR3 extends over 13 amino acids. V was clipped by 5 bases and J by 2 bases, with 9 bases between them. Germline CDR1 and CDR2: MDHEN and SYDVKM. CDR3: CASSVSYNTEAFF. The CDR3 nucleotides read TGTGCCAGCAGTGTTAGTTATAACACTGAAGCTTTCTTT.

This clone was detected a few times. This chain links TRBV30 with TRBJ2-3; the D gene is possibly TRBD1 (5 bases). Deletions cut 4 bases from V and 0 bases from J, with 5 bases between. Germline V gives CDR1 GTSNPN, CDR2 SVGIG (reference sequence). This CDR3 region has 12 residues. The CDR3 DNA reads as TGTGCCTGGACAGGGAGCACAGATACGCAGTATTTT. Its translation is CAWTGSTDTQYF.

J is TRBJ2-1 and V is TRBV9; D call uncertain. The length of the CDR3 is 16 residues. Germline assignment: CDR1 SGDLS and CDR2 YYNGEE. Trimming cost V 0 bases and J 8 bases, with 18 bases left between them. The CDR3 DNA reads TGTGCCAGCAGCGTAGGGTTAGAGGTTACTGACTATGAGCAGTTCTTC. Translation gives CASSVGLEVTDYEQFF.

This clone has a handful of counts. This rearrangement joins TRBV29-1 to TRBJ2-6; 9 bases are shared with TRBD1. The CDR3 extends over 17 amino acids. Germline trimming cut 4 bases from V and 1 base from J; bases unmatched to any gene: 8. The germline CDR1 and CDR2 sequences are SQVTM and ANQGSEA. CDR3 coding DNA: TGCAGCGTTGCCGCCGGGACAGGGACGTCTGGGGCCAACGTCCTGACTTTC. It yields the protein CSVAAGTGTSGANVLTF.

The chain links TRBV2 to TRBJ2-3, with 9 positions matching TRBD2. CDR1 and CDR2 (germline): SNHLY, FYNNEI. The ends lost 6 bases at V and 6 bases at J; junction bases unmatched: 10. CDR3 length: 15 amino acids. The CDR3 loop reads CASSVTSGGGDTQYF. CDR3 bases: TGTGCCAGCAGCGTGACTAGCGGTGGGGGGGATACGCAGTATTTT.

The chain couples TRBV11-2 to TRBJ2-7, with a weak D call TRBD2 (5 bases). The germline V gene has CDR1 SGHAT and CDR2 FQNNGV. V was shortened by 1 base and J by 3 bases, with 7 bases between the two germline ends. This CDR3 comprises 13 residues. The CDR3 DNA follows: TGTGCCAGCAGCTTAGCCGGACTCTACGAGCAGTACTTC. Its protein product is CASSLAGLYEQYF.

Of note for this clone: Germline and junction disagree at one end, which may indicate a read error. The rearrangement links TRBV28 to TRBJ1-2; 7 bases are a match to TRBD1. This CDR3 spans 12 amino acids. The V gene's germline CDR1 is MDHEN and CDR2 SYDVKM. CDR3 sequence reads: CASSLGQYGYTF. The CDR3 DNA reads as TGTGCCAGTAGTTTGGGACAGTATGGCTACACCTTC.

The rearrangement links TRBV21-1 to TRBJ1-6; TRBD1 is the table's D call, not checked against the DNA. TRBV21-1 is a pseudogene segment. The CDR3 totals 12 residues. CDR3 DNA sequence: TGTGCCAGCAGCGCAAACATTTCACCCCTCCACTTT. This codes for CASSANISPLHF.

This chain joins TRBV28 and TRBJ1-4; no clear D gene. The germline CDR1 and CDR2 sequences are MDHEN and SYDVKM. CDR3 length: 14 amino acids. Trimming took 6 bases from V and 5 from J, leaving 13 bases between them. This CDR3 reads CASRKQTGNEKLFF. The CDR3 nucleotides read TGTGCCAGCAGGAAACAGACCGGCAATGAAAAACTGTTTTTT. Together with reference TRBV28 and TRBJ1-4, the CDR3 gives the full variable domain: DVKVTQSSRYLVKRTGEKVFLECVQDMDHENMFWYRQDPGLGLRLIYFSYDVKMKEKGDIPEGYSVSREKKERFSLILESASTNQTSMYLCASRKQTGNEKLFFGSGTQLSVL.

The chain combines TRBV4-3 with TRBJ2-1; 9 bases are a match to TRBD2. Germline lookup yields CDR1 LGHNA and CDR2 YSLEER. The CDR3 is made up of 16 amino acids. After removal of 0 bases from V and 7 bases from J, the junction contained 7 bases not matched to a gene. The CDR3 sequence: CASSQDLRGGRNEQFF. CDR3 DNA: TGCGCCAGCAGCCAAGATCTGCGGGGGGGCCGAAATGAGCAGTTCTTC.

V is TRBV5-1 and J is TRBJ2-5, with D maybe TRBD1 (6 bases). With 4 bases removed from V and 1 base from J, the gap between germline ends came to 11 bases. There are 14 residues in the CDR3. CDR1 and CDR2 (germline): SGHRS, YFSETQ. The CDR3 sequence: CASSPTGPQETQYF. The CDR3 region has the DNA TGCGCCAGCAGCCCGACAGGCCCCCAAGAGACCCAGTACTTC. The whole variable domain, remainder taken from reference TRBV5-1 and TRBJ2-5, is KAGVTQTPRYLIKTRGQQVTLSCSPISGHRSVSWYQQTPGQGLQFLFEYFSETQRNKGNFPGRFSGRQFSNSRSEMNVSTLELGDSALYLCASSPTGPQETQYFGPGTRLLVL.

The V gene is TRBV9, the J gene TRBJ2-1, with D maybe TRBD2 (6 bases). V lost 0 bases, J lost 6 bases, and 10 bases lay in between. In germline, CDR1 is SGDLS, CDR2 YYNGEE. This CDR3 region has 14 residues. This CDR3 is CASSVVGRGNEQFF. CDR3 bases: TGTGCCAGCAGCGTAGTAGGGCGGGGCAATGAGCAGTTCTTC.

The rearrangement links TRBV2 to TRBJ2-7; TRBD1 agrees at 9 bases. The CDR3 runs to 14 residues. J gave up 2 bases and V 5 bases, and 4 bases lay outside the gene matches. Germline V gives CDR1 SNHLY, CDR2 FYNNEI. DNA for the CDR3: TGTGCCAGCAGTAACGGGACAGGGCCCTACGAGCAGTACTTC. Translation: CASSNGTGPYEQYF. Based on the CDR3 plus reference TRBV2 and TRBJ2-7, the full variable domain is EPEVTQTPSHQVTQMGQEVILRCVPISNHLYFYWYRQILGQKVEFLVSFYNNEISEKSEIFDDQFSVERPDGSNFTLKIRSTKLEDSAMYFCASSNGTGPYEQYFGPGTRLTVT.

This clone was seen a single time. The chain is built from TRBV7-9 and TRBJ1-2; perhaps TRBD1 as D (6 bases). Germline CDR1 and CDR2: SEHNR and FQNEAQ (reference sequence). V lost 1 base, J lost 4 bases, and 16 bases lay in between. The CDR3 has 16 amino acids. CDR3 bases: TGTGCCAGCAGCTTAGGACCTGACAGGTTTCTCTATGGCTACACCTTC. Its protein is CASSLGPDRFLYGYTF.

The J gene is TRBJ1-6, the V gene TRBV6-5, with 8 bases that match TRBD1. The CDR3 is 16 amino acids. Per the germline V gene, CDR1 is MNHEY and CDR2 is SVGAGI. With V trimmed by 0 bases and J by 12 bases, 10 bases remained unmatched. The CDR3, as DNA: TGTGCCAGCAGTTACTCGTCCTCGTCAGGGGGCTTACCCCTCCACTTT. Protein: CASSYSSSSGGLPLHF.

The CDR3 region is CASSFNQGTQHF. The CDR3 bases are TGTGCCAGCAGCTTTAATCAGGGGACCCAGCATTTT. The chain joins TRBV7-2 to TRBJ1-5; D might be TRBD1 (6 bases). Trimming removed 3 bases at V and 11 bases at J, with 11 bases between. Germline-derived CDR1 and CDR2 are SGHTA and FQGNSA. This CDR3 region has 12 residues.

The gene calls are TRBV27 and TRBJ1-2; D is unclear. This CDR3 contains 16 residues. Germline lookup yields CDR1 MNHEY and CDR2 SMNVEV (reference sequence). V was trimmed by 1 base and J by 1 base, leaving 13 bases between them. The CDR3 loop reads CASSLLSVGDNYGYTF. Here the CDR3 DNA reads TGTGCCAGCAGTTTATTATCGGTGGGAGATAACTATGGCTACACCTTC.

The CDR3 here is CASSRGRGAFTDTQYF. CDR3 in DNA: TGTGCCAGCAGCCGCGGGCGGGGGGCCTTCACAGATACGCAGTATTTT. V is TRBV11-2 and J is TRBJ2-3; 8 positions agree with TRBD2. The CDR3 is 16 amino acids. In germline, CDR1 is SGHAT, CDR2 FQNNGV. The trim removed 5 bases at V and 2 bases at J, leaving 9 bases unmatched.

This clone is a singleton in its sample. The chain combines TRBV5-6 with TRBJ2-7, with 13 bases fitting TRBD2. The CDR3 has 19 residues. Germline loops: CDR1 SGHDT, CDR2 YYEEEE. V lost 4 bases to trimming and J lost 2 bases; unmatched junction nucleotides: 15. This chain's CDR3 is CASSLRAALAGGMPYEQYV. CDR3 nucleotide sequence: TGTGCCAGCAGCCTGAGGGCGGCACTAGCGGGAGGGATGCCCTACGAGCAGTACGTC.

The chain combines TRBV18 with TRBJ1-2, with 8 bases lining up with TRBD1. This CDR3 is 15 amino acids long. Trimming removed 3 bases from V and 4 bases from J; junction bases left unmatched: 7. Germline-derived CDR1 and CDR2 are KGHSH and LQKENI. The CDR3 loop reads CASSPSGQGTYGYTF. The CDR3 DNA sequence: TGTGCCAGCTCACCTTCAGGACAGGGTACCTATGGCTACACCTTC.

This clone was seen more than once but under ten times. This chain joins TRBV7-9 and TRBJ1-2; D is undetermined. The CDR3 runs to 15 residues. Germline CDR1 is SEHNR and CDR2 is FQNEAQ (reference sequence). Trimming shortened V by 3 bases and J by 3 bases, and 14 bases separated the two germline ends. CDR3 amino acids: CASSLADSPYYGYTF. In DNA, the CDR3 is TGTGCCAGCAGCTTGGCAGATTCCCCCTACTATGGCTACACCTTC.

The chain's CDR3 is CASSRKWRQGEDKNIQYF. CDR3 sequence (DNA): TGCGCCAGCAGCCGAAAGTGGCGGCAGGGGGAGGACAAAAACATTCAGTACTTC. The rearrangement uses TRBV4-1 and TRBJ2-4; a possible D gene is TRBD1 (7 bases). Germline CDR1 is MGHRA and CDR2 is YSYEKL. V lost 4 bases and J lost 3, with 22 bases in between. This CDR3 has 18 amino acids.

The J gene is TRBJ1-6, the V gene TRBV5-4, with TRBD1 matching 7 bases. CDR3 length: 14 amino acids. After removal of 1 base from V and 7 bases from J, the junction contained 2 bases not matched to a gene. The V gene's germline CDR1 is SGHNT and CDR2 YYREEE (reference sequence). The CDR3 bases are TGTGCCAGCAGCTTGAAACAGGGGAATTCACCCCTCCACTTT. Protein sequence: CASSLKQGNSPLHF.

This clone was found a few times. The chain uses TRBV4-1 and TRBJ2-7; weak D call: TRBD1 (7 bases). V was clipped by 0 bases and J by 7 bases, with 16 bases between them. The CDR3 sequence is 15 residues long. The germline V gene encodes CDR1 MGHRA and CDR2 YSYEKL. CDR3 region: CASSQEPGQAGEQYF. CDR3 in DNA: TGCGCCAGCAGCCAAGAGCCAGGACAGGCGGGGGAGCAGTACTTC.

V usage is TRBV10-1 and J usage is TRBJ1-5, with 7 bases lining up with TRBD1. The germline V gene has CDR1 WNHNN and CDR2 SYGVQD (reference sequence). The CDR3 consists of 15 residues. V lost 4 bases, J lost 6 bases, and 9 bases stayed unmatched. CDR3 DNA sequence: TGCGCCAGCAGTGGAGGGGGCAGGGCGGGTCAGCCCCAGCATTTT. Translation: CASSGGGRAGQPQHF.

V is TRBV11-2 and J is TRBJ2-5, with 9 nucleotides matching TRBD1. The DNA end lines up better with TRBJ2-7; the J call may be wrong. The CDR3 loop spans 17 amino acids. In germline, CDR1 is SGHAT, CDR2 FQNNGV. CDR3: CASSLGQGSTDFYEQYF. CDR3 nucleotide sequence: TGTGCCAGCAGCCTCGGACAGGGGTCGACAGACTTCTACGAGCAGTACTTC.

The chain has TRBV28 and TRBJ1-1, with unresolved D. The germline gives CDR1 MDHEN, CDR2 SYDVKM. V was clipped by 5 bases and J by 6 bases, with 25 bases between them. CDR3 length equals 17 residues. CDR3 DNA: TGTGCCAGCAGTCCCCCAGGACCCTCGGAGGTTAACGCTGAAGCTTTCTTT. It is translated as CASSPPGPSEVNAEAFF.

The chain links TRBV30 to TRBJ1-2, with a tentative D call TRBD1 (5 bases). Germline lookup yields CDR1 GTSNPN and CDR2 SVGIG (reference sequence). This CDR3 contains 10 residues. V was cut by 5 bases and J by 5 bases, with 6 bases left in between. CDR3: CAWGGYGYTF. The CDR3, as DNA: TGTGCCTGGGGGGGGTATGGCTACACCTTC. The full variable domain, completed using reference TRBV30 and TRBJ1-2, is SQTIHQWPATLVQPVGSPLSLECTVEGTSNPNLYWYRQAAGRGLQLLFYSVGIGQISSEVPQNLSASRPQDRQFILSSKKLLLSDSGFYLCAWGGYGYTFGSGTRLTVV.

The gene calls are TRBV6-9 and TRBJ2-1; no reliable D call. The V gene's germline CDR1 is MNHGY and CDR2 SVAAGI. The CDR3 totals 17 residues. V shed 8 bases and J shed 9 bases, with 29 bases lying between them. The CDR3 DNA reads TGTGCCAGCCGCCTTAATCTGCGCCGAGAGTGCAAGATTGAGCAGTTCTTC. The encoded protein is CASRLNLRRECKIEQFF.

The chain's CDR3 is CATGRLLGGNQPQHF. The CDR3 bases are TGTGCCACCGGGCGCCTACTAGGCGGCAATCAGCCCCAGCATTTT. The J gene is TRBJ1-5, the V gene TRBV6-1; D is undetermined. The germline V and J ends were trimmed by 10 bases and 2 bases, with 18 bases remaining between them. There are 15 residues in the CDR3. CDR1 is MNHNS and CDR2 is SASEGT in the germline V gene.

This clone was counted a few times. CDR3 sequence reads: CSVESMRERFTDTQYF. DNA for the CDR3: TGCAGCGTTGAAAGTATGAGGGAAAGGTTCACAGATACGCAGTATTTT. The rearrangement links TRBV29-1 to TRBJ2-3; D perhaps matches TRBD2 (5 bases). CDR1 and CDR2 (germline): SQVTM, ANQGSEA. The CDR3 is 16 amino acids. V was trimmed by 2 bases and J by 2 bases, leaving 17 bases between them.

The CDR3 spells CASSFPRGQTLRGNEKLFF. The DNA for the CDR3 is TGTGCCAGCAGCTTCCCCCGCGGACAGACCCTTCGGGGTAATGAAAAACTGTTTTTT. This chain uses TRBV7-9 with TRBJ1-4, with D perhaps TRBD1 (6 bases). Trimming removed 3 bases from V and 4 bases from J, with 24 bases in between. Germline V lookup: CDR1 SEHNR, CDR2 FQNEAQ (reference sequence). There are 19 residues in the CDR3.